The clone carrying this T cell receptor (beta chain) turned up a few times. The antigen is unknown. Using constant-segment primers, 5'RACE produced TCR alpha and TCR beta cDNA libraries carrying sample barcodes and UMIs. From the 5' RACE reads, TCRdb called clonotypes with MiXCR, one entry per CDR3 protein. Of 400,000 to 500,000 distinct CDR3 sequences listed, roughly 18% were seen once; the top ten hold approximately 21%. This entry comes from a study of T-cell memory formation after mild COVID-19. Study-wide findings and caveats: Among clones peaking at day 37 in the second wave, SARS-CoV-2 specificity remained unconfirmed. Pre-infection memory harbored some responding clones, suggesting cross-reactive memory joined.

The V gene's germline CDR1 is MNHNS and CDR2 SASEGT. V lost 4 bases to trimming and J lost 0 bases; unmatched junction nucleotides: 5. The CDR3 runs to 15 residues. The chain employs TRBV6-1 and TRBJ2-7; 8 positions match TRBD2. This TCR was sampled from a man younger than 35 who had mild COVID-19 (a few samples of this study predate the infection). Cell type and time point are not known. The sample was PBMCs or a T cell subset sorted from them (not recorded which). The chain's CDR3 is CASSVGGGSSYEQYF. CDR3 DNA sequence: TGTGCCAGCAGTGTTGGCGGGGGGTCCTCCTACGAGCAGTACTTC.